These 3 T cell receptor beta chains came from one sample sequenced in a study of T cell responses to AZD1222 COVID-19 vaccine. TCRdb's copy holds only in-frame clones and misses some; the assay was immunoSEQ multiplex PCR. The table records more than 100,000 clones, around nine tenths of them present only once. The sequenced sample was peripheral blood, obtained on day 0 of AZD1222 vaccination. Receptor source: an adult in good health.

The rearrangement joins TRBV5-1 to TRBJ1-2; 10 positions match TRBD1. The CDR3 has 19 residues. V gave up 0 bases and J gave up 4 bases; unmatched junction bases: 15. Germline V gene lookup returns CDR1 SGHRS and CDR2 YFSETQ. DNA for the CDR3: TGCGCCAGCAGCTTGGCACCCCTGGCCCTTAGACAGGGGGCCTATGGCTACACCTTC. Encoded protein: CASSLAPLALRQGAYGYTF.

This rearrangement joins TRBV27 to TRBJ2-3, with D perhaps matching TRBD2 (5 bases). The V end was cut by 6 bases, the J end by 2 bases, with 18 bases between. CDR1 MNHEY and CDR2 SMNVEV come from the germline V gene (reference sequence). This CDR3 is built from 16 residues. CDR3 loop: CASRKTLGGHTDTQYF. DNA of the CDR3: TGTGCCAGCAGAAAGACCTTGGGCGGGCACACAGATACGCAGTATTTT.

The chain is built from TRBV6-5 and TRBJ1-2; D gene uncertain. V was clipped by 5 bases and J by 7 bases, with 14 bases between them. Per germline, CDR1 MNHEY and CDR2 SVGAGI. The CDR3 totals 13 residues. For the CDR3, the DNA is TGTGCCAGCAGTACCGGGAGTGGTTTTGGCTACACCTTC. Translated: CASSTGSGFGYTF.